The rows below give T cell receptor beta chains drawn from one sample of a study of CD8+ T cells in alopecia areata. Clones were read by immunoSEQ multiplex PCR, and TCRdb kept only the in-frame ones, dropping some. The table includes 80,000 to 100,000 clones, 44% detected once. The specimen comprised CD8+ T cells sorted from blood, sampled at week 24, from a patient treated with tofacitinib. The receptors come from a human donor with alopecia areata. CDR3s include the opening cysteine and the closing phenylalanine or tryptophan. Fields, in order: clone size, J gene, D gene, CDR3 length, V gene, CDR3 protein, CDR3 DNA. The D gene is left open where the match is weak. Some rows mark clone size as missing; the rest say once, few, many or name a class of expanded clone.

size: .
J: TRBJ2-7
D: TRBD1
length: 11
V: TRBV29-1
CDR3: CSVGQGPERYF
DNA: TGCAGCGTTGGACAGGGGCCCGAGCGGTACTTC

size: few
J: TRBJ2-7
D: .
length: 11
V: TRBV29-1
CDR3: CSVEVDYEQYF
DNA: TGCAGCGTTGAAGTTGACTACGAGCAGTACTTC

size: .
J: TRBJ1-1
D: .
length: 12
V: TRBV29-1
CDR3: CSVGLPRTEAFF
DNA: TGCAGCGTTGGACTACCTAGGACTGAAGCTTTCTTT

size: .
J: TRBJ1-5
D: .
length: 13
V: TRBV4-1
CDR3: CASSQAINQPQHF
DNA: TGCGCCAGCAGCCAAGCGATCAATCAGCCCCAGCATTTT

size: .
J: TRBJ2-7
D: TRBD2
length: 18
V: TRBV18
CDR3: CASSGQASGLALPNEQYF
DNA: TGTGCCAGCTCAGGACAGGCTTCTGGACTAGCGCTTCCCAACGAGCAGTACTTC

size: .
J: TRBJ2-5
D: .
length: 13
V: TRBV28
CDR3: CASSLRYQETQYF
DNA: TGTGCCAGCAGTTTACGGTACCAAGAGACCCAGTACTTC

size: .
J: TRBJ2-6
D: TRBD1
length: 14
V: TRBV13
CDR3: CASSPGPRGQSLTF
DNA: TGTGCCAGCAGTCCCGGCCCCAGGGGGCAGTCTCTGACTTTC

size: .
J: TRBJ2-1
D: .
length: 14
V: TRBV7-9
CDR3: CASSLPPAGGEQFF
DNA: TGTGCCAGCAGCTTACCCCCGGCCGGAGGTGAGCAGTTCTTC

size: .
J: TRBJ2-1
D: TRBD2
length: 16
V: TRBV6-6
CDR3: CASSYSPQTSVTEQFF
DNA: TGTGCCAGCAGTTACTCTCCCCAGACTAGCGTGACTGAGCAGTTCTTC

size: .
J: TRBJ2-7
D: TRBD2
length: 15
V: TRBV7-2
CDR3: CASSRTSGRLLRQYF
DNA: TGTGCCAGCAGCCGTACTAGCGGGAGACTCCTACGACAGTACTTC

size: once
J: TRBJ2-7
D: .
length: 14
V: TRBV5-1
CDR3: CASSPTGPRYEQYF
DNA: TGCGCCAGCAGCCCGACGGGACCGCGCTACGAGCAGTACTTC

size: .
J: TRBJ2-1
D: TRBD1
length: 17
V: TRBV27
CDR3: CASSSLSGTGFYNEQFF
DNA: TGTGCCAGCAGCTCTCTCTCCGGGACAGGGTTTTACAATGAGCAGTTCTTC

size: .
J: TRBJ2-2
D: .
length: 15
V: TRBV27
CDR3: CASSSLRDNTGELFF
DNA: TGTGCCAGCAGTTCATTGCGGGACAACACCGGGGAGCTGTTTTTT

size: medium-sized
J: TRBJ2-1
D: TRBD1
length: 15
V: TRBV15
CDR3: CATSSRDRPYNEQFF
DNA: TGTGCCACCAGCTCTAGGGACAGACCCTACAATGAGCAGTTCTTC

size: few
J: TRBJ2-3
D: TRBD2
length: 14
V: TRBV25-1
CDR3: CASSSGESTDTQYF
DNA: TGTGCCAGTTCTAGCGGGGAGAGCACAGATACGCAGTATTTT

size: few
J: TRBJ1-2
D: .
length: 10
V: TRBV21-1
CDR3: CASSEAGYTF
DNA: TGTGCCAGCAGCGAGGCTGGCTACACCTTC

size: once
J: TRBJ1-1
D: .
length: 11
V: TRBV30
CDR3: CAWSAGPEAFF
DNA: TGTGCCTGGAGTGCGGGACCCGAAGCTTTCTTT

size: few
J: TRBJ2-7
D: .
length: 15
V: TRBV19
CDR3: CASSDRVSTYYEQYF
DNA: TGTGCCAGTAGTGACCGGGTCTCTACCTACTACGAGCAGTACTTC

size: .
J: TRBJ2-1
D: TRBD2
length: 17
V: TRBV4-1
CDR3: CASSQEVLAEIYNEQFF
DNA: TGCGCCAGCAGCCAAGAAGTTCTAGCGGAAATTTACAATGAGCAGTTCTTC

size: once
J: TRBJ2-7
D: TRBD2
length: 11
V: TRBV20-1
CDR3: CSASLLAGGDF
DNA: TGCAGTGCTAGCTTACTAGCGGGAGGGGACTTC